This T cell receptor beta chain was sequenced during a study of lymphopenia after photon versus proton radiotherapy. Study conclusions and caveats: Authors raise, but do not show, better survival with proton therapy.

The data were produced by immunoSEQ multiplex PCR, yet TCRdb's version contains in-frame clones alone and is incomplete. The table has under 65,000 clones, less than 85% seen once. Details on this clone: Its antigen is undetermined.

The V segment lost 5 bases and the J segment 2 bases; nucleotides outside the gene matches: 6. The CDR3 covers 15 residues. Germline values: CDR1 SNHLY, CDR2 FYNNEI. Sequencing was performed on peripheral blood, taken from a patient treated with proton-based radiotherapy. The V and J genes are TRBV2 and TRBJ1-5; TRBD1 matches at 7 bases. This TCR came from a man in his sixties with pancreatic cancer. The CDR3 DNA sequence: TGTGCCAGCAGTTCAGGGGGAACGGGCAATCAGCCCCAGCATTTT. It is translated as CASSSGGTGNQPQHF.